These 28 T cell receptor beta chains share one sample of origin, sequenced in a study of early T cells in non-severe SARS-CoV-2 infection. TCRdb re-called the 5' RACE reads with MiXCR, one entry per CDR3 protein. The data contain around 44,000 distinct CDR3 sequences, approximately 9.4% of them singletons. The specimen sequenced was whole blood. Receptors originate from an adult who was a healthcare worker with PCR-confirmed SARS-CoV-2 infection or an uninfected control (not recorded which).

This clonotype has ten or more counts. The V and J genes are TRBV29-1 and TRBJ2-7, with 8 nucleotides matching TRBD1. CDR3 length: 14 amino acids. Losses at the gene ends were 6 bases for V and 0 bases for J; bases not matched to a gene: 7. From germline, CDR1 is SQVTM and CDR2 ANQGSEA. CDR3 sequence: CSVLGTGVSYEQYF. The CDR3 bases are TGCAGCGTCCTAGGGACAGGAGTCTCCTACGAGCAGTACTTC.

Comments on this clonotype: This may come from a read error, since a much larger clone is one base off. This rearrangement joins TRBV11-2 to TRBJ1-1; D may be TRBD1 (5 bases). This CDR3 comprises 13 residues. The germline V gene encodes CDR1 SGHAT and CDR2 FQNNGV. This chain's CDR3 is CASSSGGGTVAFF. The CDR3, as DNA: TGTGCCAGCAGTTCGGGAGGTGGGACTGTAGCTTTCTTT.

V usage is TRBV3-1 and J usage is TRBJ1-5, with 7 nucleotides matching TRBD1. The J segment lost 6 bases and the V segment lost 0 bases, leaving 11 bases of the junction unmatched. CDR1 is LGHDT, CDR2 YNNKEL, per germline (reference sequence). The CDR3 totals 17 residues. CDR3 sequence: CASSQDRGTAMAQPQHF. DNA of the CDR3: TGTGCCAGCAGCCAAGATAGGGGGACAGCGATGGCTCAGCCCCAGCATTTT.

This clonotype was seen only a few times. CDR3 amino acids: CSAADRGNQPQHF. The DNA of the CDR3 is TGCAGCGCAGCGGACAGGGGCAATCAGCCCCAGCATTTT. The chain carries TRBV29-1 and TRBJ1-5, with TRBD1 matching 8 bases. With V trimmed by 7 bases and J by 2 bases, 4 bases remained unmatched. In germline, CDR1 is SQVTM, CDR2 ANQGSEA. The CDR3 covers 13 residues.

This clonotype was recorded many times. The chain recombines TRBV20-1 with TRBJ1-6; D is uncertain. V lost 3 bases and J 9 bases, leaving 21 bases between the germline ends. The CDR3 has 16 residues. Germline lookup yields CDR1 DFQATT and CDR2 SNEGSKA (reference sequence). DNA for the CDR3: TGCAGTGCTAGGGAATTGGTCTCATGGCGGGGTTCACCCCTCCACTTT. Protein product: CSARELVSWRGSPLHF.

This clonotype came up many times. The rearrangement joins TRBV12-3 or TRBV12-4 to TRBJ1-5; D call uncertain. The CDR3 is 13 amino acids. The germline V and J ends were trimmed by 4 bases and 4 bases, with 8 bases remaining between them. The CDR3 reads CASSYRINQPQHF. Here the CDR3 DNA reads TGTGCCAGCAGTTATCGCATTAATCAGCCCCAGCATTTT.

This clonotype was picked up many times. The chain joins TRBV4-2 to TRBJ2-1; 10 bases match TRBD2. V was pared by 0 bases and J by 3 bases, with 5 bases of the junction left unmatched. Germline CDR1 and CDR2: LGHNA and YNFKEQ. This CDR3 is built from 17 residues. The DNA for the CDR3 is TGTGCCAGCAGCCAAGACCATCTAGCGGGAGTCTACAATGAGCAGTTCTTC. It encodes CASSQDHLAGVYNEQFF.

In this sample, this clonotype turned up many times. This chain joins TRBV19 and TRBJ2-1; 11 bases are a match to TRBD1. The length of the CDR3 is 16 residues. The germline gives CDR1 LNHDA, CDR2 SQIVND (reference sequence). V lost 3 bases to trimming and J lost 9 bases; unmatched junction nucleotides: 10. In DNA form, the CDR3 reads TGTGCCAGTAGTATTGTCGGGACAGGGGGATTTGGTGAGCAGTTCTTC. Protein product: CASSIVGTGGFGEQFF.

The V gene is TRBV12-3 or TRBV12-4, the J gene TRBJ1-5; no definite D call. The CDR3 has 13 residues. V lost 7 bases and J 2 bases, leaving 9 bases between the germline ends. CDR3 loop: CASTTTGNQPQHF. For the CDR3, the DNA is TGTGCCAGCACCACTACAGGCAATCAGCCCCAGCATTTT.

Many counts were recorded for this clonotype. V usage is TRBV9 and J usage is TRBJ2-7; D tentatively reads TRBD1 or TRBD2 (5 bases each). Germline V gene sequence: CDR1 SGDLS, CDR2 YYNGEE. There are 12 residues in the CDR3. Trimming stripped 10 bases from V and 1 base from J, with 12 bases between. The CDR3 region has the DNA TGTGCCTCCGGGAAGGGGTCCTACGAGCAGTACTTC. Translating it yields CASGKGSYEQYF.

This clonotype was detected only a few times. The chain recombines TRBV5-1 with TRBJ1-5; 10 nucleotides match TRBD1. The CDR3 sequence is 16 residues long. V dropped 4 bases and J dropped 0; count of bases not matched to a gene: 4. Per germline, CDR1 SGHRS and CDR2 YFSETQ. The CDR3 DNA follows: TGCGCCAGCAGCGCAGGGGACAGGGGTAGCAATCAGCCCCAGCATTTT. Protein sequence: CASSAGDRGSNQPQHF.

This clonotype ranks as medium-sized. The chain links TRBV27 to TRBJ2-7; D gene unclear. This CDR3 is built from 14 residues. V was shortened by 5 bases and J by 6 bases, with 17 bases between the two germline ends. Germline CDR1 is MNHEY and CDR2 is SMNVEV (reference sequence). The CDR3, as DNA: TGTGCCAGCAGTCTGGGGTCCTCGCCATCCGAGCAGTACTTC. It codes for CASSLGSSPSEQYF.

This clonotype occurred many times. The chain is built from TRBV7-6 and TRBJ2-7; 11 bases fit TRBD2. V lost 5 bases, J lost 1 base, and 4 bases stayed unmatched. The CDR3 runs to 15 residues. CDR1 and CDR2 from the germline V gene are SGHVS and FNYEAQ. Written as DNA, the CDR3 is TGTGCCAGCAGCGCGGGACTAGCGGATTCCTACGAGCAGTACTTC. Residues: CASSAGLADSYEQYF.

This clonotype was seen a few times. The rearrangement uses TRBV30 and TRBJ2-3; D remains unclear. Germline V CDR1 and CDR2: GTSNPN, SVGIG (reference sequence). With 7 bases removed from V and 3 bases from J, the gap between germline ends came to 14 bases. This CDR3 is built from 13 residues. The CDR3 DNA sequence: TGTGCCTCCGCCCTCGTGGGGACAGATACGCAGTATTTT. Protein sequence: CASALVGTDTQYF.

This clonotype was detected many times. The chain carries TRBV30 and TRBJ1-1; TRBD1 might be the D (6 bases). The CDR3 totals 15 residues. Between the trimmed V and J ends, which lost 5 bases and 6 bases, there was a span of 22 bases. The germline V gene has CDR1 GTSNPN and CDR2 SVGIG (reference sequence). Written as DNA, the CDR3 is TGTGCCTGGGGGAATCTGGGGACAACATCGGCTGAAGCTTTCTTT. Translation: CAWGNLGTTSAEAFF.

The sample holds many counts of this clonotype. The chain joins TRBV12-3 or TRBV12-4 to TRBJ2-2; 16 bases line up with TRBD2. The CDR3 loop spans 18 amino acids. With 7 bases clipped from V and 4 bases from J, the junction kept 9 bases outside the gene matches. The DNA of the CDR3 is TGTGCCAGCACCCTCCCGGGACTAGCGGGAGGGGGCACCGGGGAGCTGTTTTTT. Protein: CASTLPGLAGGGTGELFF.

In its sample, this clonotype was seen many times. Here the CDR3 DNA reads TGTGCCAGCTGGAATGGGTACATGAACACTGAAGCTTTCTTT. Translating gives CASWNGYMNTEAFF. V gene TRBV27 combines with J gene TRBJ1-1; D is ambiguous. Trimming removed 8 bases at V and 0 bases at J, with 13 bases between. The CDR3 covers 14 residues. From germline, CDR1 is MNHEY and CDR2 SMNVEV (reference sequence).

This clonotype was found many times. This rearrangement joins TRBV29-1 to TRBJ2-3; D might be TRBD2 (5 bases). CDR3 length: 13 residues. From germline, CDR1 is SQVTM and CDR2 ANQGSEA. The V gene lost 7 bases and the J gene lost 1 base, with 12 bases spanning the gap. The CDR3 coding sequence is TGCAGCGCCGCCTACGGGGGCACAGATACGCAGTATTTT. Its protein product is CSAAYGGTDTQYF.

This clonotype was seen ten or more times. The chain joins TRBV2 to TRBJ2-3; 8 bases are a match to TRBD2. The CDR3 is 13 amino acids. In germline, CDR1 is SNHLY, CDR2 FYNNEI. With V trimmed by 7 bases and J by 3 bases, 3 bases remained unmatched. The CDR3 nucleotides read TGTGCCAGCAAAACTAGCGGAACAGATACGCAGTATTTT. Amino acids: CASKTSGTDTQYF. The full variable domain, completed using reference TRBV2 and TRBJ2-3, is EPEVTQTPSHQVTQMGQEVILRCVPISNHLYFYWYRQILGQKVEFLVSFYNNEISEKSEIFDDQFSVERPDGSNFTLKIRSTKLEDSAMYFCASKTSGTDTQYFGPGTRLTVL.

This clonotype occurred many times. At one end the junction does not follow the germline gene, possibly because of a read error. The V and J genes are TRBV29-1 and TRBJ2-5; no clear D. CDR1 SQVTM and CDR2 ANQGSEA come from the germline V gene. This CDR3 comprises 12 residues. The CDR3 loop reads CSVEHYQETQYF. The CDR3 bases are TGCAGCGTTGAACATTACCAGGAGACCCAGTACTTC.

This clonotype was counted between two and nine times. CDR3 DNA sequence: TGCAGTGCCCGAACCGGGACTAGCGGACCCTACGAGCAGTACTTC. Protein sequence: CSARTGTSGPYEQYF. The chain carries TRBV20-1 and TRBJ2-7, with 11 bases lining up with TRBD2. V dropped 6 bases and J dropped 2; count of bases not matched to a gene: 9. In germline, CDR1 is DFQATT, CDR2 SNEGSKA (reference sequence). The CDR3 is made up of 15 amino acids.

The sample holds a few counts of this clonotype. The J gene is TRBJ2-2, the V gene TRBV12-3 or TRBV12-4; 8 bases are shared with TRBD2. The CDR3 runs 13 residues. After removal of 7 bases from V and 8 bases from J, the junction contained 6 bases not matched to a gene. The CDR3 DNA reads as TGTGCCAGCACTCGCGGGAGGTCAGGGGAGCTGTTTTTT. Protein: CASTRGRSGELFF.

This clonotype showed up just a few times. The chain combines TRBV7-9 with TRBJ2-7, with D unclear. Trimming took off 1 base at V and 0 bases at J, with 10 bases between the two ends. Germline CDR1 SEHNR, CDR2 FQNEAQ (reference sequence). This CDR3 region has 15 residues. The CDR3 is CASSLESGSSYEQYF. The CDR3 nucleotides are TGTGCCAGCAGCTTAGAATCCGGTAGCTCCTACGAGCAGTACTTC. Supplemented by reference TRBV7-9 and TRBJ2-7, the full variable domain reads DTGVSQNPRHKITKRGQNVTFRCDPISEHNRLYWYRQTLGQGPEFLTYFQNEAQLEKSRLLSDRFSAERPKGSFSTLEIQRTEQGDSAMYLCASSLESGSSYEQYFGPGTRLTVT.

This clonotype was counted only a few times. This chain's CDR3 is CASSTWARGREEQYF. The CDR3 coding sequence is TGTGCCAGCAGCACCTGGGCCAGGGGGAGGGAAGAGCAGTACTTC. The chain employs TRBV2 and TRBJ2-7; D might be TRBD1 or TRBD2, each matching 7 bases. The germline V gene has CDR1 SNHLY and CDR2 FYNNEI. The CDR3 runs to 15 residues. V shed 6 bases and J shed 7 bases, with 22 bases lying between them.

The table lists this clonotype with a few counts. The chain is built from TRBV28 and TRBJ1-2; 8 bases are shared with TRBD1. The V gene end was trimmed by 5 bases and the J gene end by 8 bases; junction bases not matched to a gene: 10. Germline CDR1 and CDR2: MDHEN and SYDVKM. There are 14 residues in the CDR3. CDR3 loop: CASSAPGGVWGYTF. The CDR3 bases are TGTGCCAGCAGTGCCCCAGGGGGCGTCTGGGGCTACACCTTC.

This clonotype was counted many times. The chain uses TRBV27 and TRBJ2-7, with D perhaps TRBD2 (6 bases). This CDR3 is built from 15 residues. V gave up 2 bases and J gave up 0 bases, with 11 bases separating them. Germline V lookup: CDR1 MNHEY, CDR2 SMNVEV (reference sequence). CDR3 nucleotides: TGTGCCAGCAGTTTACACGGGGGAGTCTCCTACGAGCAGTACTTC. Its translation: CASSLHGGVSYEQYF.

The chain couples TRBV29-1 to TRBJ2-2; D gene ambiguous. The CDR3 contains 12 residues. Germline CDR1 and CDR2: SQVTM and ANQGSEA. Between the trimmed V and J ends, which lost 4 bases and 4 bases, there was a span of 7 bases. The CDR3: CSVVRGTGELFF. In nucleotides, the CDR3 is TGCAGCGTTGTACGCGGCACCGGGGAGCTGTTTTTT.

This clonotype was detected many times. The chain couples TRBV27 to TRBJ2-1; D remains ambiguous. Germline-derived CDR1 and CDR2 are MNHEY and SMNVEV (reference sequence). V lost 6 bases to trimming and J lost 6 bases, with 6 bases between them. CDR3 size: 11 residues. This CDR3 is CASSRGNEQFF. Written as DNA, the CDR3 is TGTGCCAGCAGCCGAGGCAATGAGCAGTTCTTC.